This is a list of T cell receptor beta chains from one sample in a study of beta chain features in type 1 diabetes. The repertoire was sequenced with immunoSEQ multiplex PCR; TCRdb's copy has only in-frame clones and lacks some. Here the sample spans about 22,000 clones, more than 45% being singletons. The sequenced sample was stem cell memory CD4+ T cells from blood. The receptor source for this set is a man younger than 30 with type 1 diabetes. The CDR3 runs from the conserved cysteine through the conserved F or W. Each record gives: clone size, J gene, V gene, D gene, CDR3 DNA, CDR3 protein. D genes are given only for firm matches. A clone size is listed for some rows: how often the clone was seen (once, few, many), or a class if it is expanded.

- | TRBJ1-1 | TRBV4-3 | TRBD1 | TGCGCCAGCAGCCATGGGGACAGGGGGGACACTGAAGCTTTCTTT | CASSHGDRGDTEAFF
- | TRBJ2-5 | TRBV10-1 | TRBD1 | TGCGCCAGCAGTGAGTCTAAAGGGGGCTCAGAGACCCAGTACTTC | CASSESKGGSETQYF
few | TRBJ1-5 | TRBV2 | TRBD1 | TGTGCTACCGCCTCCGGGACAGGGTATCAGCCCCAGCATTTT | CATASGTGYQPQHF
- | TRBJ2-1 | TRBV21-1 | - | TGTGCCAGCAGCCCTCGGATAGCGGGCTACAATGAGCAGTTCTTC | CASSPRIAGYNEQFF
- | TRBJ2-1 | TRBV18 | TRBD1 | TGTGCCAGCTCACCCAGGACAGGGATCAATGAGCAGTTCTTC | CASSPRTGINEQFF
- | TRBJ2-2 | TRBV29-1 | TRBD2 | TGCAGCGTTAGGGACTATTTCTCGAACACCGGGGAGCTGTTTTTT | CSVRDYFSNTGELFF
- | TRBJ2-1 | TRBV28 | TRBD2 | TGTGCCAGCACCAGTAGGGAGGGGAAGGGGACTGACAATGAGCAGTTCTTC | CASTSREGKGTDNEQFF
- | TRBJ2-3 | TRBV9 | TRBD2 | TGTGCCAGCAGCGGAGGGTTGGGACTAGCGGGGCGGGATACGCAGTATTTT | CASSGGLGLAGRDTQYF
- | TRBJ2-7 | TRBV6-5 | - | TGTGCCAGCAGTTCCCCGGGGGCGGGAGTCTACGAGCAGTACTTC | CASSSPGAGVYEQYF
few | TRBJ2-2 | TRBV19 | - | TGTGCCAGCCAACTGATGGCCGGGGAGCTGTTTTTT | CASQLMAGELFF
once | TRBJ2-6 | TRBV5-1 | TRBD1 | TGCGCCAGCAGCTTTATCACAGGGGCTGGGGCCAACGTCCTGACTTTC | CASSFITGAGANVLTF
- | TRBJ1-4 | TRBV19 | - | TGTGCCAGTACCAACACCCCAACTAATGAAAAACTGTTTTTT | CASTNTPTNEKLFF
few | TRBJ2-7 | TRBV29-1 | - | TGCAGCGCCGAGTCCAGCGGAGGGTACGAGCAGTACTTC | CSAESSGGYEQYF
- | TRBJ2-1 | TRBV27 | TRBD2 | TGTGCCAGCAGTTCCGGACGGGACTATGGTAGGGGTGAGCAGTTCTTC | CASSSGRDYGRGEQFF
- | TRBJ2-2 | TRBV10-3 | - | TGTGCCATCAGCGGAGGGGCCGGGGAGCTGTTTTTT | CAISGGAGELFF
- | TRBJ1-1 | TRBV29-1 | - | TGCAGCGTTCGGAGTGAGGGCACTGAAGCTTTCTTT | CSVRSEGTEAFF
- | TRBJ2-1 | TRBV2 | TRBD2 | TGTGCCAGCAGGCCGGGACTAGCGTACAATGAGCAGTTCTTC | CASRPGLAYNEQFF
- | TRBJ2-1 | TRBV9 | TRBD2 | TGTGCCAGCAGCTCCCGAGAGCGGGGGATAAGCTCCTACAATGAGCAGTTCTTC | CASSSRERGISSYNEQFF
- | TRBJ2-3 | TRBV5-6 | - | TGTGCCAGCAGCTTGCCCCGAGGGGGTTGGGGCACAGATACGCAGTATTTT | CASSLPRGGWGTDTQYF
- | TRBJ2-7 | TRBV11-2 | - | TGTGCCAGCAGCCTCCTTCGGGCAGGGGTCGAGCAGTACTTC | CASSLLRAGVEQYF
once | TRBJ1-6 | TRBV14 | TRBD1 | TGTGCCAGCAGCCATCCAGGGGGATCCTATAATTCACCCCTCCACTTT | CASSHPGGSYNSPLHF
- | TRBJ2-7 | TRBV27 | - | TGTGCCAGCAGCAGACAGCCCGCCGGGTCCTACGAGCAGTACTTC | CASSRQPAGSYEQYF
few | TRBJ2-5 | TRBV5-5 | TRBD1 | TGTGCCAGCAGCCCGGACAGGGGGTACCAAGAGACCCAGTACTTC | CASSPDRGYQETQYF
- | TRBJ2-1 | TRBV7-9 | TRBD2 | TGTGCCAGCAGCTCGCCTAGCGGGAGTTACAATGAGCAGTTCTTC | CASSSPSGSYNEQFF
once | TRBJ1-6 | TRBV11-2 | TRBD1 | TGTGCCAGCAGCTCAACGACAGGGGGCGCGACCCTCCACTTT | CASSSTTGGATLHF
- | TRBJ2-7 | TRBV14 | TRBD1 | TGTGCCAGCAGCCAAGCGCTCAATTCGGGACAGAAATACTTC | CASSQALNSGQKYF
- | TRBJ2-1 | TRBV5-1 | TRBD2 | TGCGCCAGCAGCCCGCCCGGGACTAGCGGCTCGGATGAGCAGTTCTTC | CASSPPGTSGSDEQFF
- | TRBJ1-4 | TRBV4-2 | TRBD1 | TGTGCCAGCAGCCCCTGGACAGGGGATGGTAATGAAAAACTGTTTTTT | CASSPWTGDGNEKLFF
- | TRBJ2-2 | TRBV2 | TRBD2 | TGTGCCAGCAGTTATAGCGGGGGCAACACCGGGGAGCTGTTTTTT | CASSYSGGNTGELFF
few | TRBJ2-1 | TRBV7-2 | TRBD2 | TGTGCCAGCAGCTTAAGCCTAGCGGGGCCCTACAATGAGCAGTTCTTC | CASSLSLAGPYNEQFF
- | TRBJ2-6 | TRBV5-5 | - | TGTGCCAGCAACATCGTGGTTGGGGCCAACGTCCTGACTTTC | CASNIVVGANVLTF
few | TRBJ2-5 | TRBV18 | - | TGTGCCAGCTCATACCAGGGGAGGGAAGAGACCCAGTACTTC | CASSYQGREETQYF
- | TRBJ2-3 | TRBV4-2 | TRBD1 | TGTGCCAGCAGCCAAGGGGACAGGGAATCTAGCACAGATACGCAGTATTTT | CASSQGDRESSTDTQYF
- | TRBJ2-1 | TRBV9 | - | TGTGCCAGCAGCTCGATCGGGGGGCTGAATGAGCAGTTCTTC | CASSSIGGLNEQFF
few | TRBJ2-1 | TRBV11-2 | - | TGTGCCAGCAGCTTAGACGTCGCGGTCTACAATGAGCAGTTCTTC | CASSLDVAVYNEQFF
few | TRBJ2-5 | TRBV25-1 | - | TGTGCCAGCAGTCTCCATTCGGGGGACCAAGAGACCCAGTACTTC | CASSLHSGDQETQYF
- | TRBJ2-3 | TRBV5-1 | - | TGCGCCAGCAGCTTTAGTTGGGGCGGTGGCACAGATACGCAGTATTTT | CASSFSWGGGTDTQYF
- | TRBJ2-2 | TRBV5-4 | - | TGTGCCAGCAGCTTGGGCCATGTAGTTAACACCGGGGAGCTGTTTTTT | CASSLGHVVNTGELFF
- | TRBJ2-5 | TRBV5-4 | TRBD2 | TGTGCCAGCAGCCCAGGACTAGCGGGAGGTGGGGCAGAGACCCAGTACTTC | CASSPGLAGGGAETQYF
once | TRBJ2-7 | TRBV29-1 | - | TGCAGCCTTACTCAGGGGCGACTTGGGACCTACGAGCAGTACTTC | CSLTQGRLGTYEQYF
- | TRBJ2-1 | TRBV7-2 | - | TGTGCCAGCAGCTTTTCTCCACAGAACTACAATGAGCAGTTCTTC | CASSFSPQNYNEQFF
- | TRBJ2-4 | TRBV4-2 | TRBD1 | TGTGCCAGCAGCCAAAGACAGGGTGTGAACATTCAGTACTTC | CASSQRQGVNIQYF
- | TRBJ2-1 | TRBV19 | TRBD2 | TGTGCCAGTAGTAGAAGCGGGAGGGATTACAATGAGCAGTTCTTC | CASSRSGRDYNEQFF
few | TRBJ1-2 | TRBV29-1 | - | TGCAGCGTTGGACAGAACCAAGTCTACTATGGCTACACCTTC | CSVGQNQVYYGYTF
few | TRBJ2-7 | TRBV28 | TRBD1 | TGTGCCAGCAGTTTAATACAGGGGGTGGTCGAGCAGTACTTC | CASSLIQGVVEQYF
- | TRBJ2-5 | TRBV4-3 | TRBD1 | TGCGCCAGCAGCCAAGAGGGACAGGGAGGGACCCAGTACTTC | CASSQEGQGGTQYF